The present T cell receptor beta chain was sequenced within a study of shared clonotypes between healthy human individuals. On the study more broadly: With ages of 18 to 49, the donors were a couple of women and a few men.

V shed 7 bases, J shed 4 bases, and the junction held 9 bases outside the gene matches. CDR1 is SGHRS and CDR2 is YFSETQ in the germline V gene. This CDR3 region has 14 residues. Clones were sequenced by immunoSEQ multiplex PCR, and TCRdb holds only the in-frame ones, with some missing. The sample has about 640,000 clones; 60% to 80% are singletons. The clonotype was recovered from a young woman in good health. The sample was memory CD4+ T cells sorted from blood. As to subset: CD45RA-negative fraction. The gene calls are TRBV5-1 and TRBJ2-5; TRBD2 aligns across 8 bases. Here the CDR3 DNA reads TGCGCCAGCGGTGGTCTAGCGGGTGTAGAGACCCAGTACTTC. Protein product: CASGGLAGVETQYF.